The source of this TCR beta chain is a study of identical twins. Whole-study results and caveats: High-abundance cord blood beta clonotypes had fewer insertions; memory repertoires showed none.

Germline V gene sequence: CDR1 KGHDR, CDR2 SFDVKD. This CDR3 spans 16 amino acids. V lost 3 bases to trimming and J lost 0 bases, with 11 bases between them. Concerning this clonotype itself: The target antigen is unknown.

TCRdb re-derived calls from the 5' RACE reads in MiXCR, one entry per CDR3 protein. Of 450,000 to 650,000 distinct CDR3 sequences detected, roughly 15% appear once; the ten largest clones hold roughly 0.44%. These data were likewise used in another study, on yellow fever vaccine responses in identical twins. That source adds: Reportedly, twins' vaccine T cell responses looked partly convergent and partly personalized.

This chain links TRBV24-1 with TRBJ2-1, with D perhaps matching TRBD1 (6 bases). The sequencing sample was made of CD4+ T cells sorted from blood. The clonotype comes from a young woman in good health. CDR3 loop: CATSDRNRASYNEQFF. CDR3 coding DNA: TGTGCCACCAGTGATCGGAACAGGGCCTCCTACAATGAGCAGTTCTTC.